This entry features one T cell receptor (beta chain) sequence. The data were produced by immunoSEQ multiplex PCR, yet TCRdb's version contains in-frame clones alone and is incomplete. The sample includes over 200,000 clones, 75% to 90% of them seen just once. The data stem from a study of blood T cell repertoires in COVID-19. Germline assignment: CDR1 SGHRS and CDR2 YFSETQ. The CDR3 has 15 residues. The trim removed 1 base at V and 1 base at J, leaving 2 bases unmatched. The sequenced material came from peripheral blood. The chain links TRBV5-1 to TRBJ2-3, with 8 bases aligning to TRBD1. The sequence came from a human donor in a cohort sampled during active COVID-19. The CDR3 sequence: CASSLRGQGTDTQYF. The CDR3 region has the DNA TGCGCCAGCAGCTTGCGGGGACAGGGCACAGATACGCAGTATTTT.